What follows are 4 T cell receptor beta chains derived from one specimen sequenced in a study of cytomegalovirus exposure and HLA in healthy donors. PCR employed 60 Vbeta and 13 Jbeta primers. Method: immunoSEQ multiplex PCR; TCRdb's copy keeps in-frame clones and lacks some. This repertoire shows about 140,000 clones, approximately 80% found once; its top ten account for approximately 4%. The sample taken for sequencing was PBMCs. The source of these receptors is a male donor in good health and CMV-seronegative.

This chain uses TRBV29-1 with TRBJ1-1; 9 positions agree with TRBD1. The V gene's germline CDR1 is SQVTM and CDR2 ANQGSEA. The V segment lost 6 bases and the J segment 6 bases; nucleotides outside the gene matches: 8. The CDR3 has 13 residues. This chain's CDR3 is CSVTPTGGSEAFF. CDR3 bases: TGCAGCGTAACCCCGACAGGGGGGTCTGAAGCTTTCTTT. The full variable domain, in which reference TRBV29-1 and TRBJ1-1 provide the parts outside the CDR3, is SAVISQKPSRDICQRGTSLTIQCQVDSQVTMMFWYRQQPGQSLTLIATANQGSEATYESGFVIDKFPISRPNLTFSTLTVSNMSPEDSSIYLCSVTPTGGSEAFFGQGTRLTVV.

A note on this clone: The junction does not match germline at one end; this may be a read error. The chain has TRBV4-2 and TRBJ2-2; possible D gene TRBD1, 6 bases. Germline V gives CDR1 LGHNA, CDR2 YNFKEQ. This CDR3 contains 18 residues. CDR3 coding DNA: TGTGCCAGCAGGCAAGTGGCCGCTCCGGGACAACAATACGGGGAGCTGTTTTTT. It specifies CASRQVAAPGQQYGELFF.

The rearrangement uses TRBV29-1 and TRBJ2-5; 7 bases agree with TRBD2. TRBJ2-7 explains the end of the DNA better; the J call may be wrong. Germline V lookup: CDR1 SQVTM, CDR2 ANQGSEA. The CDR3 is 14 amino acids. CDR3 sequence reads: CSAASSGSSYEQYF. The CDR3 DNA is TGCAGCGCCGCTTCTAGCGGTTCCTCCTACGAGCAGTACTTC.

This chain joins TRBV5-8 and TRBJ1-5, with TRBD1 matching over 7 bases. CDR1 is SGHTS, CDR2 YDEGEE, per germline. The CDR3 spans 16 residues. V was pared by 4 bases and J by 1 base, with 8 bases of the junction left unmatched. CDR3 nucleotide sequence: TGTGCCAGCAGCCCAACGACAGGGCTAAGCAATCAGCCCCAGCATTTT. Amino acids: CASSPTTGLSNQPQHF.